The clone carrying this T cell receptor beta chain has a count of ten or more. No antigen is known for it. The data were obtained in a study of T-cell reconstitution after alpha-beta-depleted transplantation in children. Whole-study findings and limits: Newly generated T cells supplied most T-cell counts and diversity one year post-transplant. Where some patients showed high TCRbeta diversity at day 60, it came from recipient T cells and thymic progenitors that had survived. As was reported, about two months after transplant, alpha-beta T cells came from several hundred expanded graft clones.

TCRbeta library preparation incorporated unique molecular identifiers. TCRdb reprocessed the PCR reads via MiXCR and lists one record per CDR3 protein. The data contain around 450,000 distinct CDR3 sequences, more than 9% of them seen just once; the ten biggest clones take up 2%. V shed 6 bases, J shed 4 bases, and the junction held 8 bases outside the gene matches. This CDR3 contains 14 residues. The sequencing used PBMCs, collected before TCRalphabeta/CD19-depleted stem cell transplant. The V gene is TRBV12-3 or TRBV12-4, the J gene TRBJ2-7, with 8 nucleotides matching TRBD2. The clonotype comes from a child aged 2-15 years with inherited bone marrow failure, due to receive a stem cell transplant. CDR3 in DNA: TGTGCCAGCAGCCCCGGACTAGCCTTTTACGAGCAGTACTTC. The encoded protein is CASSPGLAFYEQYF.